A single sample gave rise to the 30 T cell receptor beta chains below, sequenced in a study of T cell changes during pregnancy in multiple sclerosis. Clones were sequenced by immunoSEQ multiplex PCR, and TCRdb holds only the in-frame ones, with some missing. The table lists about 93,000 clones, around 92% of them singletons. Sequences were derived from peripheral blood, sampled after pregnancy. The receptors here all came from a female donor with multiple sclerosis, enrolled in a pregnancy study.

V is TRBV6-5 and J is TRBJ2-1, with D tentatively TRBD1 (5 bases). The V gene's germline CDR1 is MNHEY and CDR2 SVGAGI. The CDR3 is made up of 14 amino acids. Trimming removed 0 bases from V and 9 bases from J, with 12 bases in between. CDR3 amino acids: CASSYSPGRAEQFF. CDR3 in DNA: TGTGCCAGCAGTTACTCTCCTGGCAGGGCTGAGCAGTTCTTC.

This sequence joins TRBV28 and TRBJ1-2; 7 bases fit TRBD1. J was trimmed by 6 bases and V by 7 bases; bases with no gene match: 17. Germline V gives CDR1 MDHEN, CDR2 SYDVKM. The CDR3 is 16 amino acids. Here the CDR3 DNA reads TGTGCCAGCAAGTCGGGACAGTCCTCGGTAAGAGATGGCTACACCTTC. This codes for CASKSGQSSVRDGYTF.

The chain carries TRBV7-2 and TRBJ1-1; D is unresolved. The CDR3 consists of 15 residues. Trimming took 4 bases from V and 10 from J, leaving 22 bases between them. CDR1 and CDR2 (germline): SGHTA, FQGNSA. CDR3 sequence: CASSYQENKARGAFF. In DNA form, the CDR3 reads TGTGCCAGCAGCTACCAAGAGAACAAGGCCCGGGGAGCTTTCTTT. Variable domain in full (rest from reference TRBV7-2 and TRBJ1-1): GAGVSQSPSNKVTEKGKDVELRCDPISGHTALYWYRQSLGQGLEFLIYFQGNSAPDKSGLPSDRFSAERTGGSVSTLTIQRTQQEDSAVYLCASSYQENKARGAFFGQGTRLTVV.

The V call is TRBV6-5, the J call TRBJ2-7, with D possibly TRBD2 on 7 matching bases. Looked up from germline, CDR1 is MNHEY and CDR2 is SVGAGI. The CDR3 spans 16 residues. Trimming took off 1 base at V and 0 bases at J, with 13 bases between the two ends. CDR3 bases: TGTGCCAGCAGTTACTTATGGCGGGGGCACTCCTACGAGCAGTACTTC. Amino acids: CASSYLWRGHSYEQYF.

This clone has just one count. The chain joins TRBV5-1 to TRBJ2-3; 9 bases are shared with TRBD2. The CDR3 has 17 amino acids. V shed 1 base and J 0 bases; nucleotides not matched to a gene: 6. The germline V gene encodes CDR1 SGHRS and CDR2 YFSETQ. For the CDR3, the DNA is TGCGCCAGCAGCTTGCGGTCTAGCGGGGCTAGCACAGATACGCAGTATTTT. Residues: CASSLRSSGASTDTQYF.

The chain joins TRBV4-2 to TRBJ2-3; TRBD1 matches 8 bases. CDR3 size: 16 residues. V lost 1 base, J lost 5 bases, and 8 bases stayed unmatched. Looked up from germline, CDR1 is LGHNA and CDR2 is YNFKEQ. The CDR3 loop reads CASSQAGGQGGDTQYF. The CDR3 region has the DNA TGTGCCAGCAGCCAAGCAGGTGGACAGGGAGGAGATACGCAGTATTTT.

J is TRBJ2-7 and V is TRBV28; 9 bases are shared with TRBD1. CDR1 is MDHEN and CDR2 is SYDVKM in the germline V gene. This CDR3 is built from 15 residues. Trimming took 3 bases from V and 5 from J; bases not matched to a gene: 8. CDR3 sequence reads: CASSFILGTGNEQYF. CDR3 DNA: TGTGCCAGCAGTTTTATCTTGGGGACAGGGAACGAGCAGTACTTC.

V gene TRBV5-6 combines with J gene TRBJ2-5, with D maybe TRBD2 (7 bases). The CDR3 extends over 14 amino acids. Germline values: CDR1 SGHDT, CDR2 YYEEEE. With 0 bases removed from V and 5 bases from J, the gap between germline ends came to 11 bases. Here the CDR3 reads CASSLVAGAETQYF. The CDR3 DNA reads as TGTGCCAGCAGCTTGGTTGCGGGGGCCGAGACCCAGTACTTC.

The J gene is TRBJ2-7, the V gene TRBV5-1, with TRBD2 matching 7 bases. V lost 1 base, J lost 5 bases, and 9 bases stayed unmatched. The CDR3 runs to 15 residues. CDR1 is SGHRS and CDR2 is YFSETQ in the germline V gene. In DNA, the CDR3 is TGCGCCAGCAGCTTGACCGAGCGGGGACCGAACGAGCAGTACTTC. It translates to CASSLTERGPNEQYF.

The J gene is TRBJ2-7, the V gene TRBV6-5; 7 bases map to TRBD1. Germline values: CDR1 MNHEY, CDR2 SVGAGI. CDR3 size: 12 residues. After removal of 9 bases from V and 5 bases from J, the junction contained 7 bases not matched to a gene. CDR3 DNA: TGTGCCAGTTCCGACAGGGCCGACGAGCAGTACTTC. Protein: CASSDRADEQYF.

This chain links TRBV11-2 with TRBJ2-3, with D maybe TRBD2 (5 bases). The CDR3 runs to 14 residues. Germline assignment: CDR1 SGHAT and CDR2 FQNNGV. V was clipped by 0 bases and J by 3 bases, with 7 bases between them. The CDR3 reads CASSLDGNTDTQYF. DNA for the CDR3: TGTGCCAGCAGCTTAGACGGGAATACAGATACGCAGTATTTT.

J is TRBJ1-1 and V is TRBV30; 8 bases match TRBD1. The CDR3 loop spans 16 amino acids. With 5 bases clipped from V and 1 base from J, the junction kept 12 bases outside the gene matches. Germline lookup yields CDR1 GTSNPN and CDR2 SVGIG (reference sequence). CDR3 region: CAWVTPWDRRNTEAFF. The CDR3 DNA reads as TGTGCCTGGGTTACGCCCTGGGACAGGCGGAACACTGAAGCTTTCTTT.

The chain combines TRBV19 with TRBJ2-2; possibly TRBD1 for D (5 bases). This CDR3 has 15 amino acids. Looked up from germline, CDR1 is LNHDA and CDR2 is SQIVND (reference sequence). Trimming took off 3 bases at V and 6 bases at J, with 14 bases between the two ends. CDR3 bases: TGTGCCAGTAGTATCTCCAGGGTCTTGGCCGGGGAGCTGTTTTTT. It is translated as CASSISRVLAGELFF.

In its sample, this clone was seen a few times. The rearrangement joins TRBV9 to TRBJ2-5; 13 bases are a match to TRBD2. Germline CDR1 is SGDLS and CDR2 is YYNGEE. V trimming: 4 bases; J trimming: 0 bases; junction bases outside the gene matches: 6. This CDR3 has 17 residues. The CDR3 loop is CASSIGLAGANQETQYF. As DNA, the CDR3 is TGTGCCAGCAGCATTGGACTAGCGGGGGCTAACCAAGAGACCCAGTACTTC.

The V call is TRBV6-5, the J call TRBJ1-2; 7 bases line up with TRBD1. V shed 5 bases, J shed 5 bases, and the junction held 2 bases outside the gene matches. CDR1 and CDR2 (germline): MNHEY, SVGAGI. CDR3 length: 12 residues. The CDR3 protein is CASSPTGYGYTF. The DNA for the CDR3 is TGTGCCAGCAGTCCGACAGGGTATGGCTACACCTTC.

The gene calls are TRBV5-6 and TRBJ2-7; TRBD2 matches at 12 bases. Trimming removed 4 bases from V and 3 bases from J; junction bases left unmatched: 2. Germline CDR1 reads SGHDT; CDR2 reads YYEEEE. This CDR3 is built from 14 residues. Written as DNA, the CDR3 is TGTGCCAGCAGCCGACTAGCGGGAGACTACGAGCAGTACTTC. Encoded protein: CASSRLAGDYEQYF.

The J gene is TRBJ2-7, the V gene TRBV7-9, with 14 nucleotides matching TRBD2. Losses at the gene ends were 6 bases for V and 2 bases for J; bases not matched to a gene: 3. The V gene's germline CDR1 is SEHNR and CDR2 FQNEAQ (reference sequence). CDR3 length: 15 residues. The CDR3 DNA reads TGTGCCAGCAGTCAGGGACTAGCGGGAGCCTACGAGCAGTACTTC. Protein: CASSQGLAGAYEQYF.

The rearrangement uses TRBV12-5 and TRBJ2-1; 8 bases are a match to TRBD2. Looked up from germline, CDR1 is LGHNT and CDR2 is FRNRAP. Losses at the gene ends were 7 bases for V and 4 bases for J; bases not matched to a gene: 3. The CDR3 contains 13 residues. Here the CDR3 DNA reads TGTGCTAGTGTCCGCGGGGGGTACAATGAGCAGTTCTTC. This gives the protein CASVRGGYNEQFF.

This clone was found a few times. The genes are TRBV9 and TRBJ1-5, with 7 positions matching TRBD1. The V segment lost 4 bases and the J segment 4 bases; nucleotides outside the gene matches: 14. CDR3 length: 17 residues. CDR1 is SGDLS and CDR2 is YYNGEE in the germline V gene. CDR3 region: CASSRTGDLQGNQPQHF. In nucleotides, the CDR3 is TGTGCCAGCAGCCGGACCGGGGACTTACAGGGGAATCAGCCCCAGCATTTT.

This chain joins TRBV2 and TRBJ2-3, with TRBD1 identical over 7 bases. V was pared by 7 bases and J by 2 bases, with 3 bases of the junction left unmatched. This CDR3 contains 13 residues. The germline CDR1 and CDR2 sequences are SNHLY and FYNNEI. The CDR3 nucleotides read TGTGCCAGCATGACAGGGAACACAGATACGCAGTATTTT. This encodes CASMTGNTDTQYF.

The chain carries TRBV4-1 and TRBJ2-1; no clear D. This CDR3 is built from 17 residues. The germline V and J ends were trimmed by 0 bases and 2 bases, with 14 bases remaining between them. Per the germline V gene, CDR1 is MGHRA and CDR2 is YSYEKL. The CDR3 DNA is TGCGCCAGCAGCCAAGAAGCGCGGCAAGGCGCCTACAATGAGCAGTTCTTC. It translates to CASSQEARQGAYNEQFF.

The chain couples TRBV4-1 to TRBJ2-1; TRBD2 agrees at 8 bases. The J segment lost 5 bases and the V segment lost 0 bases, leaving 6 bases of the junction unmatched. The CDR3 spans 16 residues. Germline assignment: CDR1 MGHRA and CDR2 YSYEKL. CDR3 bases: TGCGCCAGCAGCCAAGACTCGGGACTAGGAAACAATGAGCAGTTCTTC. It codes for CASSQDSGLGNNEQFF.

V usage is TRBV11-3 and J usage is TRBJ1-1, with no clear D. Germline V lookup: CDR1 SGHNT, CDR2 YENEEA. This CDR3 has 13 amino acids. The germline V and J ends were trimmed by 3 bases and 6 bases, with 11 bases remaining between them. CDR3 bases: TGTGCCAGCAGCTTGGGCGGGGAAGCTGAAGCTTTCTTT. This codes for CASSLGGEAEAFF.

This chain uses TRBV5-6 with TRBJ1-1; D gene uncertain. Trimming pared 2 bases from V and 1 base from J, leaving 6 bases between. CDR1 is SGHDT, CDR2 YYEEEE, per germline. The CDR3 runs to 13 residues. This CDR3 reads CASSFGGNTEAFF. CDR3 bases: TGTGCCAGCAGCTTCGGAGGGAACACTGAAGCTTTCTTT. Using reference TRBV5-6 and TRBJ1-1 for the parts outside the CDR3, the full variable domain is DAGVTQSPTHLIKTRGQQVTLRCSPKSGHDTVSWYQQALGQGPQFIFQYYEEEERQRGNFPDRFSGHQFPNYSSELNVNALLLGDSALYLCASSFGGNTEAFFGQGTRLTVV.

The rearrangement links TRBV10-3 to TRBJ2-1, with D possibly TRBD1 on 5 matching bases. This CDR3 is built from 15 residues. The germline gives CDR1 ENHRY, CDR2 SYGVKD. The germline V and J ends were trimmed by 3 bases and 3 bases, with 12 bases remaining between them. CDR3 DNA sequence: TGTGCCATCAGTGAACAAACAGGCAACTACAATGAGCAGTTCTTC. Residues: CAISEQTGNYNEQFF.

In its sample, this clone was seen a few times. The V call is TRBV27, the J call TRBJ1-5; 7 bases align to TRBD1. Germline lookup yields CDR1 MNHEY and CDR2 SMNVEV (reference sequence). Trimming removed 6 bases from V and 3 bases from J; junction bases left unmatched: 5. The CDR3 has 14 amino acids. The chain's CDR3 is CASSHGTANQPQHF. The CDR3 DNA reads TGTGCCAGCAGCCATGGGACAGCCAATCAGCCCCAGCATTTT.

J is TRBJ2-7 and V is TRBV30; a weak D match, TRBD2 (6 bases). Per the germline V gene, CDR1 is GTSNPN and CDR2 is SVGIG (reference sequence). The CDR3 covers 14 residues. V was clipped by 5 bases and J by 0 bases, with 14 bases between them. The CDR3 is CAWGYQGLSYEQYF. The CDR3 nucleotides read TGTGCCTGGGGGTACCAGGGACTCTCCTACGAGCAGTACTTC.

The chain employs TRBV30 and TRBJ2-1; 7 bases map to TRBD2. V shed 7 bases, J shed 13 bases, and the junction held 7 bases outside the gene matches. Germline assignment: CDR1 GTSNPN and CDR2 SVGIG (reference sequence). The CDR3 spans 10 residues. The CDR3 sequence is CAYRTSEQFF. The CDR3 nucleotides read TGTGCCTACCGAACTAGCGAACAGTTCTTC.

The chain joins TRBV10-1 to TRBJ2-2; TRBD1 matches at 7 bases. The V gene's germline CDR1 is WNHNN and CDR2 SYGVQD (reference sequence). The CDR3 has 15 amino acids. Trimming cost V 6 bases and J 6 bases; bases outside gene matches: 10. The CDR3 nucleotides are TGCGCCAGCAGCGGACAGGCTGTTTCTTCCGGGGAGCTGTTTTTT. Translated, it gives CASSGQAVSSGELFF.

The chain combines TRBV6-6 with TRBJ1-2, with D perhaps TRBD1 (6 bases). Germline CDR1 and CDR2: MNHNY and SVGAGI (reference sequence). The CDR3 runs to 14 residues. V gave up 8 bases and J gave up 7 bases, with 20 bases separating them. CDR3 coding DNA: TGTGCCAGCGGGAAAACAGGGAAACAGGTTGGCTACACCTTC. It specifies CASGKTGKQVGYTF.